In this sample, the clone carrying this TCR beta chain turned up a few times. Its matching antigen is unknown. Profiling relied on immunoSEQ multiplex PCR, and the TCRdb table lists in-frame clones only, not all of them. The table includes around 1,700 clones, approximately 81% detected once. The data originate from a study of immune cell composition in non-small cell lung cancer. General study results and limits: Squamous carcinomas (approximately 75%) more often had tumour-associated clones >0.5% than adenocarcinomas (roughly 35%).

Germline V gene data show CDR1 as LGHNA and CDR2 as YNFKEQ. Trimming removed 0 bases at V and 4 bases at J, with 13 bases between. CDR3 length: 16 residues. Normal lung sampling was at least 3 cm from the tumour, as distant as possible. The V and J genes are TRBV4-2 and TRBJ2-4; D is perhaps TRBD2 (6 bases). The sample consisted of non-adjacent lung tissue. This receptor was taken from a human donor with non-small cell lung cancer. The CDR3 nucleotides are TGTGCCAGCAGCCAAGATCTGGAGGGGCCAAAAAACATTCAGTACTTC. It codes for CASSQDLEGPKNIQYF.